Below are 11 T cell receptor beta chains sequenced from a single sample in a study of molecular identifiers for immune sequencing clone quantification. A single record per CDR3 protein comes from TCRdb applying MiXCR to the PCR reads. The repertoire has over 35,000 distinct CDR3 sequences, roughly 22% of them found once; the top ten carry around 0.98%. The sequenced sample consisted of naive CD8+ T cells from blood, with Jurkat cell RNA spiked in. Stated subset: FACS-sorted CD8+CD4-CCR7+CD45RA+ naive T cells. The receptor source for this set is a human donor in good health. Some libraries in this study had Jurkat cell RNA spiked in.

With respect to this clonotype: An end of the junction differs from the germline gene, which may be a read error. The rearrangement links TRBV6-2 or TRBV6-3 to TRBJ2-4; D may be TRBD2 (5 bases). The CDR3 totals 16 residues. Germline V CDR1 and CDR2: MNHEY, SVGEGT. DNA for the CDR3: TGTGCCCGCAGTTTACCCCGCGCCCTAGCCAAAAACCTTCAGTACTTC. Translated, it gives CARSLPRALAKNLQYF.

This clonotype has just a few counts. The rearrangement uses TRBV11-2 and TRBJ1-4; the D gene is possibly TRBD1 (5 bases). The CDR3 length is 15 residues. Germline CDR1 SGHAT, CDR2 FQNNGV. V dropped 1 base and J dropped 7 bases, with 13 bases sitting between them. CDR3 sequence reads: CASSLAWGGGEKLFF. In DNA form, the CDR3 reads TGTGCCAGCAGCTTAGCTTGGGGGGGAGGTGAAAAACTGTTTTTT.

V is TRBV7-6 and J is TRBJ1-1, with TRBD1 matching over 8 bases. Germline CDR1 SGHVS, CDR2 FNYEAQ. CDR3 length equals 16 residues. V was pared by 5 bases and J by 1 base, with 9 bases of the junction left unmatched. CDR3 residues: CASSPRQGFWNTEAFF. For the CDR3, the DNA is TGTGCCAGCAGCCCTCGACAGGGGTTCTGGAACACTGAAGCTTTCTTT.

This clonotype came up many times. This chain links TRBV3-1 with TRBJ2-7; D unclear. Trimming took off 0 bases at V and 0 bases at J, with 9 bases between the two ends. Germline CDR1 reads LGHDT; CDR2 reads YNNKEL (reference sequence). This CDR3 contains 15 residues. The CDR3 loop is CASSQEVWSSYEQYF. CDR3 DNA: TGTGCCAGCAGCCAAGAGGTATGGAGCTCCTACGAGCAGTACTTC.

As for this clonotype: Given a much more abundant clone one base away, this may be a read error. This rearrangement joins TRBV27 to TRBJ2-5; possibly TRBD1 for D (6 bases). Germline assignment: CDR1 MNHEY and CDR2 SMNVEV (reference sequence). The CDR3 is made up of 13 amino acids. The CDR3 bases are TGTGCCAGCAGTTTTTCGGACAGAGAGCCCCAGTACTTC. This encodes CASSFSDREPQYF.

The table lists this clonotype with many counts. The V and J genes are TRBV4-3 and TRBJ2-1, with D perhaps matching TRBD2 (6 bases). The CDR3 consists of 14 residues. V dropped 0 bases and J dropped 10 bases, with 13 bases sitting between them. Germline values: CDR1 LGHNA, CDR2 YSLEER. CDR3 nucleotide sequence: TGCGCCAGCAGCCAAGACGGGGGAGCCGAGGAGCAGTTCTTC. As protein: CASSQDGGAEEQFF.

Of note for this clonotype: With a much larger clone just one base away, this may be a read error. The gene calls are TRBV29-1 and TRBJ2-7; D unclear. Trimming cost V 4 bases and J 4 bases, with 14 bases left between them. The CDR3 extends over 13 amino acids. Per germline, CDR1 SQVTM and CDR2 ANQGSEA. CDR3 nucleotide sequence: TGCAGCGTTGGAATGGCCGATCGATACGAGCAGTACTTC. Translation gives CSVGMADRYEQYF.

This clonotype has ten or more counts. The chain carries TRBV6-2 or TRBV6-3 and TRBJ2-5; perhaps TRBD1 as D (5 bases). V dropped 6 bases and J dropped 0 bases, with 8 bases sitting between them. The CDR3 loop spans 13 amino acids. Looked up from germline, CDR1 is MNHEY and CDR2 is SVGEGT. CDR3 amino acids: CASRQANQETQYF. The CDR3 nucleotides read TGTGCCAGCAGACAGGCGAACCAAGAGACCCAGTACTTC.

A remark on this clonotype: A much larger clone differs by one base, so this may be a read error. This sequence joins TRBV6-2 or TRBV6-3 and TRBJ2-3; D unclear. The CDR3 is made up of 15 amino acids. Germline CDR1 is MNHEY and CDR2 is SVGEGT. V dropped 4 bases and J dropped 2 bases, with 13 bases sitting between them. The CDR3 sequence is CASSLVRKATDTQYF. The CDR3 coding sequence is TGTGCCAGCAGTTTGGTCAGGAAAGCCACAGATACGCAGTATTTT.

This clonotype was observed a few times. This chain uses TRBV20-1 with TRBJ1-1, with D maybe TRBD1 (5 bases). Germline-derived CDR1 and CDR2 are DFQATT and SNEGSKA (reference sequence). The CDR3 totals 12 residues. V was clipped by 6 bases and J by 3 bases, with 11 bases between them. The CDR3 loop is CSARGEYTEAFF. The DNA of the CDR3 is TGCAGTGCCCGGGGGGAATACACTGAAGCTTTCTTT.

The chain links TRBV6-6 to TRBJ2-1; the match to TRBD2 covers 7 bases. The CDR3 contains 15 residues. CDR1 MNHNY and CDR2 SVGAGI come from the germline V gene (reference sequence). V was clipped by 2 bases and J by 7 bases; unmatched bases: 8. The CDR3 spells CASSYTTGTNNEQFF. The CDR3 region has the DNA TGTGCCAGCAGTTACACAACCGGGACTAATAATGAGCAGTTCTTC.